A selection of T cell receptor beta chains follows, all from one sample in a study of shared clonotypes between healthy human individuals. The repertoire was sequenced with immunoSEQ multiplex PCR; TCRdb's copy has only in-frame clones and lacks some. The data hold around 2,100,000 clones, with about 95% observed a single time. Material: naive CD8+ T cells sorted from blood. Receptor source: a man aged 18 to 30 in good health. Each CDR3 is given with its conserved first and last residue. The D gene is left open where the match is weak. For some rows the clone size is stated as once, few or many, or as a class when expanded; others skip it.

>TRBV2|TRBJ2-6|TRBD1|.
TGTGCCAGCACCTACGGACAGGCCGCCTCTGGGGCCAACGTCCTGACTTTC
CASTYGQAASGANVLTF
>TRBV28|TRBJ1-5|.|once
TGTGCCAGCAGTTTAAGGGGTTTGGGCAATCAGCCCCAGCATTTT
CASSLRGLGNQPQHF
>TRBV9|TRBJ2-2|TRBD2|.
TGTGCCAGCAGCGTCGGGACTAGCGGATCGGGCACCGGGGAGCTGTTTTTT
CASSVGTSGSGTGELFF
>TRBV23-1|TRBJ2-7|TRBD1|.
TGCGCCAGCAGTCAACGCCGGGACAGGGAGAATTGGGGCTCCTACGAGCAGTACTTC
CASSQRRDRENWGSYEQYF
>TRBV7-9|TRBJ2-2|TRBD2|.
TGTGCCAGCAGTCCCCCGGGAGGGCTGTTTTTT
CASSPPGGLFF
>TRBV27|TRBJ2-7|.|.
TGTGCCAGCAGTTTAGGGGCAAGCTCCTACGAGCAGTACTTC
CASSLGASSYEQYF
>TRBV9|TRBJ2-3|.|.
TGTGCCAGCAGCGTAGCGCTCGTGGGGTGGGATACGCAGTATTTT
CASSVALVGWDTQYF
>TRBV4-3|TRBJ2-5|TRBD1|.
TGCGCCAGCAGCCAAGAACGACATTTCGGACAGGGCCCGCGGGAGACCCAGTACTTC
CASSQERHFGQGPRETQYF
>TRBV4-3|TRBJ2-7|.|.
TGCGCCAGCAGCCCAGGGGTAGGGTCCTACGAGCAGTACTTC
CASSPGVGSYEQYF
>TRBV2|TRBJ2-1|.|.
TGTGCCAGCAGTGATGGGCTAGGTGAGCAGTTCTTC
CASSDGLGEQFF
>TRBV7-9|TRBJ2-1|.|.
TGTGCCAGCACGGTCGATGAGCAGTTCTTC
CASTVDEQFF
>TRBV5-4|TRBJ2-3|.|few
TGTGCCAGCAGCTTGATGGGCACAGATACGCAGTATTTT
CASSLMGTDTQYF
>TRBV9|TRBJ2-5|.|.
TGTGCCAGCAGCGGCGGGGGCCCGGGGACCCAGTACTTC
CASSGGGPGTQYF
>TRBV11-2|TRBJ2-7|.|.
TGTGCCAGCAGCTTAGAACCGGCTTACGAGCAGTACTTC
CASSLEPAYEQYF
>TRBV28|TRBJ2-7|.|.
TGTGCCAGCAGTTTGTGGAGGAGTACCTACGAGCAGTACTTC
CASSLWRSTYEQYF
>TRBV5-8|TRBJ2-5|.|.
TGTGCCAGCAGCTTGGACAGGGCCGTGGAGACCCAGTACTTC
CASSLDRAVETQYF
>TRBV28|TRBJ2-5|TRBD2|.
TGTGCCAGCAGTTTCCCCGCTAGCGGGGGACCGGATCAAGAGACCCAGTACTTC
CASSFPASGGPDQETQYF
>TRBV6-5|TRBJ2-1|TRBD2|.
TGTGCCAGCAGTTTCGGACTAGCCGGTGAGCAGTTCTTC
CASSFGLAGEQFF
>TRBV27|TRBJ2-4|.|.
TGTGCCAGCGGGGCAGCCAAAAACATTCAGTACTTC
CASGAAKNIQYF
>TRBV29-1|TRBJ2-1|.|.
TGCAGCGTTGGGGTGTTGGAGCAGTTCTTC
CSVGVLEQFF
>TRBV10-3|TRBJ2-3|.|.
TGTGCCATCAGTGACCTTAGCAGCGGGAGCACAGATACGCAGTATTTT
CAISDLSSGSTDTQYF
>TRBV7-8|TRBJ2-5|.|.
TGTGCCAGCAGCGTCTGGAGCGAGACCCAGTACTTC
CASSVWSETQYF
>TRBV7-9|TRBJ2-7|.|.
TGTGCCAGCAGCTTCTCCCTAGGGAGGCAGACCTACGAGCAGTACTTC
CASSFSLGRQTYEQYF
>TRBV15|TRBJ1-1|.|.
TGTGCCACCAGCGCACAAGGAGAGGACACTGAAGCTTTCTTT
CATSAQGEDTEAFF
>TRBV6-1|TRBJ1-2|.|.
TGTGCCAGCAGTGAACTGGGAGCTAACTATGGCTACACCTTC
CASSELGANYGYTF
>TRBV27|TRBJ2-7|.|.
TGTGCCAGCAGTACTGGGGGCTACGAGCAGTACTTC
CASSTGGYEQYF
>TRBV19|TRBJ1-1|.|once
TGTGCCAGTAGTATTGGGGTTGGGACTGAAGCTTTCTTT
CASSIGVGTEAFF
>TRBV6-5|TRBJ1-2|.|.
TGTGCCAGCAGTTACTCGGGCAGGTCTGATGGCTACACCTTC
CASSYSGRSDGYTF
>TRBV5-1|TRBJ2-7|.|once
TGCGCCAGCAGCTTGTGGGGGTTGACCTACGAGCAGTACTTC
CASSLWGLTYEQYF
>TRBV7-2|TRBJ1-2|.|.
TGTGCCAGCAGACCCCCGTCTGGCCCGAACTATGGCTACACCTTC
CASRPPSGPNYGYTF
>TRBV7-9|TRBJ2-5|.|.
TGTGCCAGCAGCTTATTCATCGGGGTTGGAGAGACCCAGTACTTC
CASSLFIGVGETQYF